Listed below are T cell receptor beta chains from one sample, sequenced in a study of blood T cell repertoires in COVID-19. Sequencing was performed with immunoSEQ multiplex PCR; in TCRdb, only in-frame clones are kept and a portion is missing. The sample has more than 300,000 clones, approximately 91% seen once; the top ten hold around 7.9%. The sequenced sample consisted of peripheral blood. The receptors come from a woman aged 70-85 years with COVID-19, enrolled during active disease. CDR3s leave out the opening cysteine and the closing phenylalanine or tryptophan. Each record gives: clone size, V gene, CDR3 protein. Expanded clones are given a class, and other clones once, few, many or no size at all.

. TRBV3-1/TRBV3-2 ASSQERGNTEAF
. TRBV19 ASSMGEGRYEQY
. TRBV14 ASSALAGEQF
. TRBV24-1 ATSDRGTSGGNEQF
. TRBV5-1 ASSPQETGANVLT
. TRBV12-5 ASGLDVSDRGWTEAF
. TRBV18 ASSPTGTSGTGELF
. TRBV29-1 SVEGQGVHGYT
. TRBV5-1 ASSPRTGAGNEQF
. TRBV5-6 ASSSPGQGARGYT
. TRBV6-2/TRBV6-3 ASSYGGLRY
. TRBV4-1 ASSQVAGGPTDTQY
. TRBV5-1 ASSPGTGPPKDIQY
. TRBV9 ASSPQPQGSFYEQY
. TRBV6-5 ASAGDRLLTDTQY
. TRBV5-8 ASSPGQFSGYEQY
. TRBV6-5 ASSYSTGVNEAF
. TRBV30 AWSVNYREGYGYT
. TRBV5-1 ASSLGTGEAEKLF
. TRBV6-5 ASQPGQGIYGYT
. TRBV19 ASSTRTEPNEQF
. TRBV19 ASTTRLENQPQH
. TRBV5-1 ASSFPGGTEAF
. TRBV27 ASSFGDRGSSPLH
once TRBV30 ARQGPQTPTEAF
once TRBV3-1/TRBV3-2 ASSDPSGGGNTEAF
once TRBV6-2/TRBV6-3 ASSYVGETGYT
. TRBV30 AWRTGGGNTIY
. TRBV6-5 ASSYSTGYGAF
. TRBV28 ASSRDRVYGYT
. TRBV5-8 ASSLGQGDGYT
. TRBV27 ASSFYTSGGLSYEQY
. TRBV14 ASSHWGGETYEQY
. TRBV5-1 ASSASQKSSYNEQF
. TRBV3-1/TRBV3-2 ASSSGQNSPLH
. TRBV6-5 ASSPSNSPLH
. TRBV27 ASSLYGPPSDRAPTHEQY
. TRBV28 ASSPLGGYEQY
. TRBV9 ASSREGELF
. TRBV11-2 ASSLAPSWEVSGNTIY
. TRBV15 ATSRGTTIAKNIQY
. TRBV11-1 ASSSWTGPDYGYT
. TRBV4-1 ASSQDRGTVGAF
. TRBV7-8 ASSSGLAGVIYNEQF
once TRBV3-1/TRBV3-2 ASSNHRQSSYGYT
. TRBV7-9 ASSYSTGSNEKLF
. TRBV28 ASSPRLAGMGVEQF
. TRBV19 ASTWTGKDYGYT
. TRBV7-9 ASSPGDRGSNQPQH